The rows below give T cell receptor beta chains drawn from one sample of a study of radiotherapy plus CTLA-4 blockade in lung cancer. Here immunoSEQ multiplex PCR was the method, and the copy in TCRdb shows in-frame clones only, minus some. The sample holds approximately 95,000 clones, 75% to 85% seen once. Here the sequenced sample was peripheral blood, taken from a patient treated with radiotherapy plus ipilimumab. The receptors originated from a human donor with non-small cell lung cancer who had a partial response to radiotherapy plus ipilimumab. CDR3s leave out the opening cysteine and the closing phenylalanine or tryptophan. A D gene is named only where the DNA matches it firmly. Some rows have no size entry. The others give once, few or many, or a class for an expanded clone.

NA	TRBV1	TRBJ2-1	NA	TSSQGTSGRRRF
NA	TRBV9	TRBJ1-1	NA	ASSAISGNTEAF
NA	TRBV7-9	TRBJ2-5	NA	ASSLVFSTGRETQY
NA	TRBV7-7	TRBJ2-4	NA	ASSLDNTIGAKNIQY
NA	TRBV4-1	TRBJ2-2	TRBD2	ASSQGGDLGTGELF
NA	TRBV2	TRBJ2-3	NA	ASIQQVTSTDTQY
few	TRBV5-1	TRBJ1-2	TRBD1	ASSLGWTGDGYT
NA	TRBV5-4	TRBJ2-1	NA	ASSRGGGTYNEQF
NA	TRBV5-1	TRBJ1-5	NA	ASSPVQGQPQH
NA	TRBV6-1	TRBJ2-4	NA	ASSEQNTLAKNIQY
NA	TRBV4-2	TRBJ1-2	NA	ASSQVGPLGGYT
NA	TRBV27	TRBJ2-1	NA	ASSLSGTGQF
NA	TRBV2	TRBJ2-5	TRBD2	ASKRTSGRAQETQY
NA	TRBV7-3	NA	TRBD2	ASSLKTSGAYEQY
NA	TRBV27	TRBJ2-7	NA	ASSARGEQY
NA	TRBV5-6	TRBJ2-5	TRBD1	ASRHGTGGAHQY
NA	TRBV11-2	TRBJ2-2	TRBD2	ASSSTSGSGTGELF
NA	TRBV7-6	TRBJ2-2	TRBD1	ASNRQGVTGELF
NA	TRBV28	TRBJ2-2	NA	ASSLIRGGRELF
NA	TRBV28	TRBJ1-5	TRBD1	ASSLSGQGGQPQH
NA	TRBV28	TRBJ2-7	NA	ASSFTSTYEQY
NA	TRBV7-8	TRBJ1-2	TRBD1	ASSLEGRGDGYT
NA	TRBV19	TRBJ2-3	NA	ASSIVREGTQY
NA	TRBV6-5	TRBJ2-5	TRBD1	ASRVDRDQETQY
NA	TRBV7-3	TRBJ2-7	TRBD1	ASSFRWDRPSYEQY
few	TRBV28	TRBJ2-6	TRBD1	ASSGAGGGANVLT
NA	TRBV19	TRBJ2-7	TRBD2	ASSIGGGLAGPYSEQY
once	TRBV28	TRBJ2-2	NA	ASTGVGTLNTGELF
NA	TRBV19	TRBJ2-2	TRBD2	ASRSGREGRTGELF
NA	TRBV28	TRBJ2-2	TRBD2	ASSPPGTSGSANTGELF
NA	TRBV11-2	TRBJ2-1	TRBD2	ASSPTEREYFSEQF
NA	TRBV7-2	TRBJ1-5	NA	ASSLAAQPQH
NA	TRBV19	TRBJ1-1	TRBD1	ASSPGGNLGEAF
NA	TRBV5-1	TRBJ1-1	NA	AGRVDSLNTEAF
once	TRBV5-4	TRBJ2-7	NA	ASSPPGQRNSYEQY
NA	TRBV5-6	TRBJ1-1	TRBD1	ASSGDRGGTEAF
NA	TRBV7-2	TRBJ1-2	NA	ASSLPHGRRGYGYT
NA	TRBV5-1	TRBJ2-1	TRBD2	ASSLRPAGGGRGYNEQF
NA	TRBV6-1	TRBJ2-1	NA	ASSEQGPSYNEQF
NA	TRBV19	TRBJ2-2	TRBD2	ATSATSGISGELF
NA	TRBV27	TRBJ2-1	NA	ASSLGGLTYNEQF
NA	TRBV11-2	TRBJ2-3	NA	ASSASGLRTDTQY
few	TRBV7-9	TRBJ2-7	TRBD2	ASSRTSGTYEQY
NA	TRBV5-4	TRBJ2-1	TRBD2	ASRELAGVDEQF
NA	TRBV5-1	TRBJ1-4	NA	ASSLEVGANEKLF
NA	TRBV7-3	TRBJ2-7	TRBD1	ASSARGRSYEQY
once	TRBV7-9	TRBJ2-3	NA	ASSLAGPNTDTQY
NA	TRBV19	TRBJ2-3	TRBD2	ASSSGEGTDTQY
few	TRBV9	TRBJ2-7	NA	ASSVAGSYEQY
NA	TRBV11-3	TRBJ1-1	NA	ASSFFPGVNTEAF